The clone carrying this T cell receptor (beta chain) appeared once. Its specificity is unknown. The record originates from a study of Ad26.COV2.S vaccination and SARS-CoV-2 variants. Study as a whole: As a participant in COV1001, the donor was in the Ad26.COV2.S trial arm. Recipients of Ad26.COV2.S got it intramuscularly, once or twice 56 days apart. General study points: Higher spike-specific TCR breadth was found in vaccine recipients than in placebo recipients.

There are 15 residues in the CDR3. CDR1 and CDR2 (germline): MNHEY, SVGAGI. The V segment lost 2 bases and the J segment 4 bases; nucleotides outside the gene matches: 7. Described treatment: approximately 18 received Ad26.COV2.S at low or high dose, single or two shots; five or six received placebo; per-sample allocation not given. Vaccine and placebo recipients were sampled on day 63 after the first injection. It was an adult aged 18-55 years in Boston who was the donor. TCRdb's copy holds only in-frame clones and misses some; the assay was immunoSEQ multiplex PCR. The data show fewer than 400,000 clones, roughly 86% seen once.

This clonotype was obtained from a person between 18 and 65 years old who received the Ad26.COV2.S COVID-19 vaccine or a placebo. The chain joins TRBV6-5 to TRBJ1-1; TRBD1 aligns across 7 bases. The sample was peripheral blood, taken in a trial of Ad26.COV2.S vaccine versus placebo. DNA for the CDR3: TGTGCCAGCAGTTACCGACAGGGCAGCTCCACTGAAGCTTTCTTT. Translated, it gives CASSYRQGSSTEAFF.